This entry lists 21 T cell receptor beta chains sequenced from one sample in a study of shared clonotypes between healthy human individuals. The method was immunoSEQ multiplex PCR; TCRdb's version includes in-frame clones alone and lacks a portion of them. The sample consists of about 2.4 million clones, over 85% of them appearing once. The specimen sequenced was naive CD4+ T cells sorted from blood. Described subset: CD45RA+ positively selected. All receptors derive from a man between 18 and 29 years old in good health.

The chain joins TRBV4-1 to TRBJ2-3, with 7 bases that match TRBD1. Germline V gene lookup returns CDR1 MGHRA and CDR2 YSYEKL. J was trimmed by 2 bases and V by 4 bases; bases with no gene match: 6. The CDR3 loop spans 15 amino acids. The CDR3 loop is CASSRRDSDTDTQYF. The CDR3, as DNA: TGCGCCAGCAGCCGACGGGACAGTGACACAGATACGCAGTATTTT.

Concerning this clone itself: Other nucleotide sequences from this sample produce the same CDR3. This chain joins TRBV30 and TRBJ1-3; D gene uncertain. Per the germline V gene, CDR1 is GTSNPN and CDR2 is SVGIG (reference sequence). Trimming took off 2 bases at V and 0 bases at J, with 2 bases between the two ends. This CDR3 is 12 amino acids long. The CDR3 sequence is CAWSSSGNTIYF. In DNA form, the CDR3 reads TGTGCCTGGAGTAGCTCTGGAAACACCATATATTTT.

The V call is TRBV2, the J call TRBJ2-3; possible D gene TRBD1, 6 bases. CDR3 length: 14 residues. V lost 2 bases to trimming and J lost 4 bases, with 10 bases between them. Germline V CDR1 and CDR2: SNHLY, FYNNEI. The CDR3, as DNA: TGTGCCAGCAGTGAATGGACAGCTGCAGATACGCAGTATTTT. It encodes CASSEWTAADTQYF.

The J gene is TRBJ1-4, the V gene TRBV28, with D possibly matching TRBD1 (6 bases). This CDR3 has 12 amino acids. CDR1 and CDR2 from the germline V gene are MDHEN and SYDVKM. Trimming stripped 6 bases from V and 11 bases from J, with 13 bases between. The CDR3 reads CASSRAQGKLFF. CDR3 bases: TGTGCCAGCAGCCGTGCTCAGGGGAAACTGTTTTTT.

This clone was seen just once. This rearrangement joins TRBV9 to TRBJ2-1; 7 bases align to TRBD1. The germline V gene has CDR1 SGDLS and CDR2 YYNGEE. The CDR3 is 14 amino acids. J was trimmed by 7 bases and V by 0 bases; bases with no gene match: 4. This chain's CDR3 is CASSVDRGWNEQFF. The CDR3 DNA reads as TGTGCCAGCAGCGTAGACAGGGGTTGGAATGAGCAGTTCTTC.

V gene TRBV2 combines with J gene TRBJ2-5; weak D call: TRBD2 (6 bases). The germline V gene has CDR1 SNHLY and CDR2 FYNNEI. CDR3 size: 14 residues. V was shortened by 4 bases and J by 4 bases, with 13 bases between the two germline ends. DNA of the CDR3: TGTGCCAGCAGTGCTGGGGGGTGGGTAGAGACCCAGTACTTC. This translates into CASSAGGWVETQYF.

V and J are TRBV30 and TRBJ2-5; D is perhaps TRBD1 or TRBD2 (5 bases each). The J call may be wrong; the DNA end is better matched by TRBJ2-7. This CDR3 comprises 13 residues. The V gene's germline CDR1 is GTSNPN and CDR2 SVGIG (reference sequence). This chain's CDR3 is CAWGTDFSYEQYF. In nucleotides, the CDR3 is TGTGCCTGGGGGACGGATTTTTCCTACGAGCAGTACTTC.

The J gene is TRBJ2-2, the V gene TRBV5-1; 8 positions match TRBD2. Germline assignment: CDR1 SGHRS and CDR2 YFSETQ. The trim removed 1 base at V and 2 bases at J, leaving 7 bases unmatched. The CDR3 sequence is 17 residues long. The CDR3 is CASSLWPSGPNTGELFF. The CDR3 DNA is TGCGCCAGCAGCTTGTGGCCTAGCGGGCCAAACACCGGGGAGCTGTTTTTT. The variable domain in full, completed from reference TRBV5-1 and TRBJ2-2, reads KAGVTQTPRYLIKTRGQQVTLSCSPISGHRSVSWYQQTPGQGLQFLFEYFSETQRNKGNFPGRFSGRQFSNSRSEMNVSTLELGDSALYLCASSLWPSGPNTGELFFGEGSRLTVL.

V is TRBV6-1 and J is TRBJ1-1, with D maybe TRBD1 (5 bases). CDR1 is MNHNS, CDR2 SASEGT, per germline. V dropped 6 bases and J dropped 1 base, with 15 bases sitting between them. The CDR3 consists of 15 residues. This CDR3 is CASRTPGATNTEAFF. In nucleotides, the CDR3 is TGTGCCAGCAGGACCCCTGGGGCGACGAACACTGAAGCTTTCTTT.

This clone was counted a few times. Other DNA sequences within the sample encode an identical CDR3. The chain combines TRBV27 with TRBJ1-5; D not certain. Trimming removed 3 bases from V and 7 bases from J, with 7 bases in between. Per the germline V gene, CDR1 is MNHEY and CDR2 is SMNVEV (reference sequence). The CDR3 length is 12 residues. CDR3 in amino acids: CASSFLGQPQHF. CDR3 nucleotide sequence: TGTGCCAGCAGTTTCTTGGGGCAGCCCCAGCATTTT.

The gene calls are TRBV5-1 and TRBJ1-6; D possibly corresponds to TRBD1 (5 bases). Germline V lookup: CDR1 SGHRS, CDR2 YFSETQ. V was clipped by 4 bases and J by 0 bases, with 20 bases between them. CDR3 size: 19 residues. CDR3 coding DNA: TGCGCCAGCAGCCCGGGGGGGAGTGCAGCGTACTCCTATAATTCACCCCTCCACTTT. It specifies CASSPGGSAAYSYNSPLHF.

The V call is TRBV15, the J call TRBJ2-1, with TRBD2 identical over 8 bases. The CDR3 is made up of 16 amino acids. Per the germline V gene, CDR1 is LNHNV and CDR2 is YYDKDF (reference sequence). V gave up 3 bases and J gave up 9 bases; unmatched junction bases: 13. The CDR3 loop is CATSRSRAGDRVEQFF. In DNA form, the CDR3 reads TGTGCCACCAGCAGGAGTAGAGCGGGAGACCGGGTTGAGCAGTTCTTC.

As concerns this clone: The same CDR3 can be traced to other DNA sequences in this sample. This chain uses TRBV2 with TRBJ1-5; tentatively, D is TRBD1 (5 bases). Trimming stripped 4 bases from V and 3 bases from J, with 10 bases between. Germline lookup yields CDR1 SNHLY and CDR2 FYNNEI. The CDR3 is 14 residues long. The chain's CDR3 is CASSGQGNNQPQHF. The DNA of the CDR3 is TGTGCCAGCAGTGGTCAGGGAAACAATCAGCCCCAGCATTTT. The whole variable domain, filled in from reference TRBV2 and TRBJ1-5, reads EPEVTQTPSHQVTQMGQEVILRCVPISNHLYFYWYRQILGQKVEFLVSFYNNEISEKSEIFDDQFSVERPDGSNFTLKIRSTKLEDSAMYFCASSGQGNNQPQHFGDGTRLSIL.

The V and J genes are TRBV7-9 and TRBJ2-5, with no clear D. This CDR3 has 13 residues. The germline V gene encodes CDR1 SEHNR and CDR2 FQNEAQ (reference sequence). V lost 5 bases, J lost 3 bases, and 10 bases lay in between. Written as DNA, the CDR3 is TGTGCCAGCAGCCTCCACCTCAAAGAGACCCAGTACTTC. Its translation is CASSLHLKETQYF.

This chain joins TRBV10-3 and TRBJ1-2, with a tentative D call TRBD1 (5 bases). Germline values: CDR1 ENHRY, CDR2 SYGVKD. CDR3 length equals 16 residues. Trimming removed 7 bases from V and 1 base from J, with 19 bases in between. CDR3 protein: CAITPGGTASNYGYTF. CDR3 DNA sequence: TGTGCCATCACGCCAGGAGGGACGGCAAGTAACTATGGCTACACCTTC.

The J gene is TRBJ1-6, the V gene TRBV10-3; 9 bases match TRBD1. The ends lost 2 bases at V and 7 bases at J; junction bases unmatched: 3. The germline V gene has CDR1 ENHRY and CDR2 SYGVKD. The CDR3 has 15 amino acids. The CDR3 here is CAISEDRGGNSPLHF. Written as DNA, the CDR3 is TGTGCCATCAGTGAGGACAGGGGGGGGAATTCACCCCTCCACTTT.

The chain has TRBV29-1 and TRBJ2-3; 13 nucleotides align to TRBD2. Unmatched junction bases numbered 5, after V lost 1 base and J lost 7 bases. Looked up from germline, CDR1 is SQVTM and CDR2 is ANQGSEA. The length of the CDR3 is 15 residues. DNA of the CDR3: TGCAGCGTTGAAGGACTAGCGGGAGGTGGAAATACGCAGTATTTT. The encoded protein is CSVEGLAGGGNTQYF.

The genes are TRBV2 and TRBJ2-7; 7 bases are a match to TRBD1. Trimming removed 8 bases from V and 0 bases from J; junction bases left unmatched: 7. Looked up from germline, CDR1 is SNHLY and CDR2 is FYNNEI. The CDR3 is 14 amino acids. CDR3: CASRSDRNSYEQYF. CDR3 DNA: TGTGCCAGCCGTTCGGACAGGAACTCCTACGAGCAGTACTTC.

This rearrangement joins TRBV7-2 to TRBJ2-5; TRBD2 is a possible D gene (7 bases). V was cut by 2 bases and J by 2 bases, with 12 bases left in between. Per the germline V gene, CDR1 is SGHTA and CDR2 is FQGNSA. The CDR3 totals 15 residues. DNA of the CDR3: TGTGCCAGCAGCTTACTGGGGGGGCGACAAGAGACCCAGTACTTC. The encoded protein is CASSLLGGRQETQYF.

Notes on this clone: The same CDR3 can be traced to other DNA sequences in this sample. The V call is TRBV2, the J call TRBJ1-5; TRBD1 agrees at 9 bases. Germline assignment: CDR1 SNHLY and CDR2 FYNNEI. This CDR3 is built from 14 residues. Losses at the gene ends were 6 bases for V and 2 bases for J; bases not matched to a gene: 2. CDR3 coding DNA: TGTGCCAGCAGGGGACAGGGCGGCAATCAGCCCCAGCATTTT. It specifies CASRGQGGNQPQHF. The full variable domain, its missing parts supplied by reference TRBV2 and TRBJ1-5, is EPEVTQTPSHQVTQMGQEVILRCVPISNHLYFYWYRQILGQKVEFLVSFYNNEISEKSEIFDDQFSVERPDGSNFTLKIRSTKLEDSAMYFCASRGQGGNQPQHFGDGTRLSIL.

The chain uses TRBV7-9 and TRBJ2-3; tentatively, D is TRBD2 (5 bases). Trimming cost V 6 bases and J 7 bases, with 14 bases left between them. The CDR3 length is 13 residues. The V gene's germline CDR1 is SEHNR and CDR2 FQNEAQ (reference sequence). The CDR3 protein is CASRKDSENTQYF. CDR3 coding DNA: TGTGCCAGCAGGAAGGATAGCGAGAATACGCAGTATTTT.